This T cell receptor (beta chain) stems from a study of identical twins. Findings and caveats of the study: The presence of invariant MAIT and iNKT cells could partly confound analyses of zero-insertion sequences.

This clonotype has only a few counts. Its cognate antigen is unknown. A template switching step contributed a universal primer site, while unique molecular identifiers were present in the cDNA. MiXCR, applied by TCRdb to the 5' RACE reads, yields one record per CDR3 protein. Of hundreds of thousands of distinct CDR3 sequences in the sample, around 6% were seen once. Source material: naive T cells sorted from blood. The sequence came from a man aged 18-30 years in good health.

The CDR3 nucleotides read TGTGCCAGCAGCCAAGATTCAGGGGTTGGTGAAAAACTGTTTTTT. This translates into CASSQDSGVGEKLFF. This sequence joins TRBV4-2 and TRBJ1-4, with D perhaps TRBD1 (6 bases). V lost 0 bases, J lost 7 bases, and 12 bases lay in between. Germline loops: CDR1 LGHNA, CDR2 YNFKEQ. The CDR3 spans 15 residues.